The clone carrying this TCR beta chain showed up many times. Its antigen is still unknown. The CDR3 extends over 17 amino acids. The germline V gene has CDR1 SGHVS and CDR2 FNYEAQ. J was trimmed by 5 bases and V by 2 bases; bases with no gene match: 13. This sample stems from a study of T cell repertoires in cytomegalovirus infection. Study-level background: Both recently identified HLA-C-restricted and well-studied HLA-B-restricted CMV epitopes were used in the study. Public TCR beta signatures indicated both CMV infection and matching HLA type.

TCRdb redid the calling of the reads with MiXCR, one entry per CDR3 protein. The table includes fewer than 900,000 distinct CDR3 sequences, about 28% detected once. The rearrangement joins TRBV7-6 to TRBJ1-2; TRBD1 aligns across 8 bases. The source of this sequence is a human donor in good health (CMV status not recorded). Some clones in this sample may be carry-over from other donors' samples. The material sequenced was cultured CD8+ T cells from PBMCs, taken from culture after CMV antigen stimulation. CDR3 nucleotides: TGTGCCAGCAGCTTAAGGGGCAGGGGGCAAGGTGGATATGGCTACACCTTC. Translated, it gives CASSLRGRGQGGYGYTF.